Listed here are 20 T cell receptor beta chains from one sample, sequenced in a study of T cell responses to AZD1222 COVID-19 vaccine. Here immunoSEQ multiplex PCR was the method, and the copy in TCRdb shows in-frame clones only, minus some. The data hold some 150,000 clones, with roughly nine tenths observed a single time. The sequences come from peripheral blood, collected on day 0 of AZD1222 vaccination. The receptors derive from an adult in good health.

This CDR3 reads CASSSIWTPGELFF. The CDR3 coding sequence is TGTGCCAGCAGCTCGATATGGACACCGGGGGAGCTGTTTTTT. The V gene is TRBV13, the J gene TRBJ2-2; D perhaps matches TRBD1 (5 bases). Trimming cost V 4 bases and J 8 bases, with 14 bases left between them. This CDR3 has 14 amino acids. Germline V gene lookup returns CDR1 PRHDT and CDR2 FYEKMQ (reference sequence).

This clone was seen a single time. The chain carries TRBV30 and TRBJ1-4; TRBD1 aligns across 7 bases. Losses at the gene ends were 4 bases for V and 8 bases for J; bases not matched to a gene: 19. Germline CDR1 and CDR2: GTSNPN and SVGIG (reference sequence). The CDR3 sequence is 17 residues long. The CDR3, as DNA: TGTGCCTGGATCCCAGGGACAGATCAAAGGGATGGGGAAAAACTGTTTTTT. It encodes CAWIPGTDQRDGEKLFF.

The DNA for the CDR3 is TGCGCCAGCAGCGGCACAGGGATTTATGGCTACACCTTC. Translation gives CASSGTGIYGYTF. The V and J genes are TRBV5-1 and TRBJ1-2; a possible D gene is TRBD1 (6 bases). Germline assignment: CDR1 SGHRS and CDR2 YFSETQ. V lost 4 bases and J 5 bases, leaving 12 bases between the germline ends. CDR3 length: 13 residues.

This clone was detected only once. The gene calls are TRBV28 and TRBJ2-3, with TRBD2 matching over 9 bases. Looked up from germline, CDR1 is MDHEN and CDR2 is SYDVKM. J gave up 7 bases and V 5 bases, and 10 bases lay outside the gene matches. CDR3 length equals 15 residues. CDR3 in DNA: TGTGCCAGCAGTAAAGCGGGAGGCCCTACCTATACGCAGTATTTT. Its protein is CASSKAGGPTYTQYF.

This chain joins TRBV5-6 and TRBJ2-1; D unresolved. CDR3 length: 13 amino acids. The germline V gene has CDR1 SGHDT and CDR2 YYEEEE. V was pared by 4 bases and J by 3 bases, with 8 bases between. The CDR3 sequence is CASSLPFYNEQFF. CDR3 sequence (DNA): TGTGCCAGCAGCCTCCCCTTCTACAATGAGCAGTTCTTC.

This chain links TRBV4-1 with TRBJ1-5; 7 nucleotides align to TRBD1. V was pared by 2 bases and J by 2 bases, with 0 bases of the junction left unmatched. In germline, CDR1 is MGHRA, CDR2 YSYEKL. CDR3 length equals 14 residues. Here the CDR3 reads CASSQTGGNQPQHF. The CDR3 nucleotides read TGCGCCAGCAGCCAAACAGGGGGCAATCAGCCCCAGCATTTT.

The chain carries TRBV19 and TRBJ1-1, with 12 bases identical to TRBD1. The CDR3 covers 16 residues. CDR1 is LNHDA and CDR2 is SQIVND in the germline V gene (reference sequence). The ends lost 5 bases at V and 6 bases at J; junction bases unmatched: 10. In nucleotides, the CDR3 is TGTGCCAGTAGTCTTCTTGGGGGACAGGGGGCAGCTGAAGCTTTCTTT. Protein: CASSLLGGQGAAEAFF.

V usage is TRBV9 and J usage is TRBJ2-7; weak D call: TRBD1 (5 bases). Germline lookup yields CDR1 SGDLS and CDR2 YYNGEE. Trimming stripped 4 bases from V and 0 bases from J, with 11 bases between. The CDR3 has 14 amino acids. DNA of the CDR3: TGTGCCAGCAGCCCCGGACACTCCTCCTACGAGCAGTACTTC. It encodes CASSPGHSSYEQYF. The variable domain in full, completed from reference TRBV9 and TRBJ2-7, reads DSGVTQTPKHLITATGQRVTLRCSPRSGDLSVYWYQQSLDQGLQFLIQYYNGEERAKGNILERFSAQQFPDLHSELNLSSLELGDSALYFCASSPGHSSYEQYFGPGTRLTVT.

The rearrangement links TRBV18 to TRBJ2-2; no definite D call. Germline V lookup: CDR1 KGHSH, CDR2 LQKENI. Trimming shortened V by 2 bases and J by 5 bases, and 6 bases separated the two germline ends. CDR3 length: 13 amino acids. The CDR3 region is CASSPVGTGELFF. The DNA for the CDR3 is TGTGCCAGCTCACCAGTGGGGACCGGGGAGCTGTTTTTT.

This sequence joins TRBV24-1 and TRBJ1-2; D ambiguous. Germline-derived CDR1 and CDR2 are KGHDR and SFDVKD. Between the trimmed V and J ends, which lost 0 bases and 8 bases, there was a span of 9 bases. The CDR3 contains 13 residues. CDR3 amino acids: CATSDLTEDGYTF. Here the CDR3 DNA reads TGTGCCACCAGTGATTTGACAGAAGACGGCTACACCTTC.

This clone has a single count. This sequence joins TRBV10-3 and TRBJ1-6, with D possibly matching TRBD1 (5 bases). Trimming removed 6 bases from V and 11 bases from J, with 17 bases in between. CDR3 size: 14 residues. Germline assignment: CDR1 ENHRY and CDR2 SYGVKD. The CDR3 sequence is CAISPGTDVPPLHF. Here the CDR3 DNA reads TGTGCCATCAGCCCCGGGACGGACGTTCCACCCCTCCACTTT.

The chain carries TRBV14 and TRBJ1-6; the match to TRBD1 covers 7 bases. With V trimmed by 3 bases and J by 9 bases, 5 bases remained unmatched. Germline V gene lookup returns CDR1 SGHDN and CDR2 FVKESK. The CDR3 runs 14 residues. CDR3: CASSQTGPSSPLHF. CDR3 bases: TGTGCCAGCAGCCAGACAGGGCCGAGTTCACCCCTCCACTTT.

This chain links TRBV24-1 with TRBJ2-1; D remains ambiguous. Germline V gives CDR1 KGHDR, CDR2 SFDVKD. This CDR3 is built from 16 residues. Trimming removed 8 bases from V and 0 bases from J, with 16 bases in between. The CDR3 DNA reads as TGTGCCACCACAAACTGCGACGAGAGCTCCTACAATGAGCAGTTCTTC. Encoded protein: CATTNCDESSYNEQFF.

In this sample, this clone turned up once. The gene calls are TRBV27 and TRBJ1-5; tentatively, D is TRBD1 (6 bases). CDR1 is MNHEY, CDR2 SMNVEV, per germline (reference sequence). V dropped 3 bases and J dropped 0 bases, with 12 bases sitting between them. The CDR3 runs 16 residues. The CDR3 DNA sequence: TGTGCCAGCAGTTTCCTTGGACAGTATAGCAATCAGCCCCAGCATTTT. It codes for CASSFLGQYSNQPQHF.

The chain joins TRBV7-9 to TRBJ1-3; the D is unclear. This CDR3 region has 16 residues. V was cut by 5 bases and J by 0 bases, with 14 bases left in between. Germline lookup yields CDR1 SEHNR and CDR2 FQNEAQ (reference sequence). The CDR3 sequence: CASSPDLGLSGNTIYF. In DNA form, the CDR3 reads TGTGCCAGCAGCCCCGATCTGGGCCTCTCTGGAAACACCATATATTTT.

V and J are TRBV4-3 and TRBJ2-7, with 9 bases matching TRBD2. The CDR3 contains 18 residues. The germline V gene has CDR1 LGHNA and CDR2 YSLEER. The ends lost 0 bases at V and 0 bases at J; junction bases unmatched: 9. The CDR3 sequence is CASSQEAYSGRFSYEQYF. The CDR3 DNA reads as TGCGCCAGCAGCCAAGAGGCCTATAGCGGGAGATTCTCCTACGAGCAGTACTTC.

The V call is TRBV29-1, the J call TRBJ2-7; D gene unclear. The CDR3 loop spans 14 amino acids. V was shortened by 3 bases and J by 2 bases, with 14 bases between the two germline ends. Germline V gene data show CDR1 as SQVTM and CDR2 as ANQGSEA. The CDR3 sequence is CSVEWWQHPYEQYF. The CDR3 DNA is TGCAGCGTTGAGTGGTGGCAGCACCCCTACGAGCAGTACTTC.

Written as DNA, the CDR3 is TGTGCCAGTAGCGTATTTACGACTAGCGGGAAAGTCGGTGAGCAGTACTTC. Amino acid sequence: CASSVFTTSGKVGEQYF. J is TRBJ2-7 and V is TRBV19, with 11 bases aligning to TRBD2. The germline CDR1 and CDR2 sequences are LNHDA and SQIVND (reference sequence). V lost 6 bases to trimming and J lost 7 bases; unmatched junction nucleotides: 17. The length of the CDR3 is 17 residues.

The chain links TRBV3-1 (or the pseudogene TRBV3-2) to TRBJ2-4, with TRBD1 identical over 10 bases. The CDR3 sequence is 17 residues long. Losses at the gene ends were 0 bases for V and 10 bases for J; bases not matched to a gene: 12. The germline CDR1 and CDR2 sequences are LGHDT and YNNKEL (reference sequence). CDR3 sequence reads: CASSQDEGTGARGIQYF. In DNA form, the CDR3 reads TGTGCCAGCAGCCAAGACGAGGGGACAGGGGCCCGCGGAATTCAGTACTTC.

The genes are TRBV10-1 and TRBJ2-5; TRBD2 matches 8 bases. The germline CDR1 and CDR2 sequences are WNHNN and SYGVQD (reference sequence). This CDR3 is built from 15 residues. V gave up 2 bases and J gave up 1 base; unmatched junction bases: 3. As DNA, the CDR3 is TGCGCCAGCAGTGAGGTACGGGGGGGCCAAGAGACCCAGTACTTC. Its translation is CASSEVRGGQETQYF.